This TCR beta chain came from a study of cytomegalovirus exposure and HLA in healthy donors. Study-wide results and limits: Later work associated approximately 17,000 TCR beta sequences with HLA alleles at 0.05 false discovery rate. The study put about 180 TCR beta chains on its list as cytomegalovirus-associated. Several of the most significant clusters were apparently associated with common viral pathogens in a later analysis.

Turning to this clone: The antigen remains undetermined.

V was pared by 5 bases and J by 5 bases, with 2 bases of the junction left unmatched. Germline assignment: CDR1 LNHDA and CDR2 SQIVND (reference sequence). CDR3 length: 14 residues. Researchers ran the PCR with 60 Vbeta and 13 Jbeta primers. Using immunoSEQ multiplex PCR, the repertoire was profiled, and TCRdb retains in-frame clones only, with some absent. The data show roughly 180,000 clones, 60% to 85% seen once. Sequencing was carried out using PBMCs. The TCR was taken from a male donor in good health and CMV-seronegative. The rearrangement links TRBV19 to TRBJ1-5; 11 bases are a match to TRBD1. The CDR3 DNA sequence: TGTGCCAGTAGTCGGACAGGGGGCCATCAGCCCCAGCATTTT. This translates into CASSRTGGHQPQHF.